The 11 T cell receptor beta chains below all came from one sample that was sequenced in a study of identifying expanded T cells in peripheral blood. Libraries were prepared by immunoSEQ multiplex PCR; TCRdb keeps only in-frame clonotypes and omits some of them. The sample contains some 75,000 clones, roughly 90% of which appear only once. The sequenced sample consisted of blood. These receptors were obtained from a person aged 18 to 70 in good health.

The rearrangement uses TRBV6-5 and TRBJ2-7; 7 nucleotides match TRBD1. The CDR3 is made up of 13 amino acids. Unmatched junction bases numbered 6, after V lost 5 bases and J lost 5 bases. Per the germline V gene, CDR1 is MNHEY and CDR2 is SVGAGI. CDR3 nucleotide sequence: TGTGCCAGCAGTGACAGGGTAGGAGACGAGCAGTACTTC. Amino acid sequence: CASSDRVGDEQYF.

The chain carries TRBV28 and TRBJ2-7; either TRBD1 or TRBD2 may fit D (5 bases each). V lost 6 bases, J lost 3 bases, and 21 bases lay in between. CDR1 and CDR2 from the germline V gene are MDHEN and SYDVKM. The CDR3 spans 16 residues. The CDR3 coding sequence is TGTGCCAGCAGATCCATCCGGGGCAGGGATTACTACGAGCAGTACTTC. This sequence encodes CASRSIRGRDYYEQYF. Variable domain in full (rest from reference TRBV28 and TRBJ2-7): DVKVTQSSRYLVKRTGEKVFLECVQDMDHENMFWYRQDPGLGLRLIYFSYDVKMKEKGDIPEGYSVSREKKERFSLILESASTNQTSMYLCASRSIRGRDYYEQYFGPGTRLTVT.

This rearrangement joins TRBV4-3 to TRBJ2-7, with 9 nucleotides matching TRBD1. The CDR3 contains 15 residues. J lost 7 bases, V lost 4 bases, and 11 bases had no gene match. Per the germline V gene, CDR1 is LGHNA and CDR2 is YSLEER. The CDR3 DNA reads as TGCGCCAGCAGCCGTTTAGGGACAGGGTCTGGAGAGCAGTACTTC. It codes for CASSRLGTGSGEQYF.

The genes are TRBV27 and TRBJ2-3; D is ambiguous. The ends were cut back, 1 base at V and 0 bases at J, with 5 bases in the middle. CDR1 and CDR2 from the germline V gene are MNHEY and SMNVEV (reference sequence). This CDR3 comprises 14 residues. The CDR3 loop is CASSLFTSTDTQYF. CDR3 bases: TGTGCCAGCAGTTTATTTACTAGCACAGATACGCAGTATTTT.

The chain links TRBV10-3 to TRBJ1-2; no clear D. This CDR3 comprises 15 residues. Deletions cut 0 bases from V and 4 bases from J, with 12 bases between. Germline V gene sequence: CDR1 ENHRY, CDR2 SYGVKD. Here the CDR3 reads CAISESMAGSYGYTF. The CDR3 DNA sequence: TGTGCCATCAGTGAGTCAATGGCAGGCTCCTATGGCTACACCTTC.

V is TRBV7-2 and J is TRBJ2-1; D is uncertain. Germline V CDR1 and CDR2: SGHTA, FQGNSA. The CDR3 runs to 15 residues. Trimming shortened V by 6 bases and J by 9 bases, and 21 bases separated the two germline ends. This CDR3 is CASRPGRNTPFEQFF. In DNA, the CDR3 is TGTGCCAGCAGGCCAGGACGGAACACCCCTTTTGAGCAGTTCTTC.

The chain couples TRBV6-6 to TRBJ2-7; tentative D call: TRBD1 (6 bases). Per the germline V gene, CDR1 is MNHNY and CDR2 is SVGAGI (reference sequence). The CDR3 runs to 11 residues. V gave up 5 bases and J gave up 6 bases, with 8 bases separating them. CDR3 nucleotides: TGTGCCAGCAGTAAAGGGGGCGAGCAGTACTTC. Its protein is CASSKGGEQYF.

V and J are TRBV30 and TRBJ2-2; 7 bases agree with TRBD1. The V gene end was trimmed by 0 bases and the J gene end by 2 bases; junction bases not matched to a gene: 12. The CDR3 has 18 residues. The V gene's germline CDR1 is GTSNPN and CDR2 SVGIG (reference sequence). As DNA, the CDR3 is TGTGCCTGGAGTGTACACACAGGGGATCTGATTAACACCGGGGAGCTGTTTTTT. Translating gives CAWSVHTGDLINTGELFF. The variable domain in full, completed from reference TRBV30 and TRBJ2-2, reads SQTIHQWPATLVQPVGSPLSLECTVEGTSNPNLYWYRQAAGRGLQLLFYSVGIGQISSEVPQNLSASRPQDRQFILSSKKLLLSDSGFYLCAWSVHTGDLINTGELFFGEGSRLTVL.

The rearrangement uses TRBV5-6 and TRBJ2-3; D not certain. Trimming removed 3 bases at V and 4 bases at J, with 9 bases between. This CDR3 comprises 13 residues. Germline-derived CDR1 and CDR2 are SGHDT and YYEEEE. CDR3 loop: CASSSHGADTQYF. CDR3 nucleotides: TGTGCCAGCAGCTCGCACGGAGCAGATACGCAGTATTTT.

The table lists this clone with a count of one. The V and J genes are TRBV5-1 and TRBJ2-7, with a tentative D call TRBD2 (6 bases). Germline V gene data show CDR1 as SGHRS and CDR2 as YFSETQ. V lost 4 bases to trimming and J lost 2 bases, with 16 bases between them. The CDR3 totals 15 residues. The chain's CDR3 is CASSPGGHSAYEQYF. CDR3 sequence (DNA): TGCGCCAGCAGCCCCGGGGGTCACTCCGCCTACGAGCAGTACTTC.

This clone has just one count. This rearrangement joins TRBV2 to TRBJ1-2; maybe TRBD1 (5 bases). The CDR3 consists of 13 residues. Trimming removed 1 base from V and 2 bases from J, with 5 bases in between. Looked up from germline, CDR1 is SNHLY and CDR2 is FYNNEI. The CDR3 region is CASSEGGNYGYTF. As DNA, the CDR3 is TGTGCCAGCAGTGAAGGGGGGAACTATGGCTACACCTTC.